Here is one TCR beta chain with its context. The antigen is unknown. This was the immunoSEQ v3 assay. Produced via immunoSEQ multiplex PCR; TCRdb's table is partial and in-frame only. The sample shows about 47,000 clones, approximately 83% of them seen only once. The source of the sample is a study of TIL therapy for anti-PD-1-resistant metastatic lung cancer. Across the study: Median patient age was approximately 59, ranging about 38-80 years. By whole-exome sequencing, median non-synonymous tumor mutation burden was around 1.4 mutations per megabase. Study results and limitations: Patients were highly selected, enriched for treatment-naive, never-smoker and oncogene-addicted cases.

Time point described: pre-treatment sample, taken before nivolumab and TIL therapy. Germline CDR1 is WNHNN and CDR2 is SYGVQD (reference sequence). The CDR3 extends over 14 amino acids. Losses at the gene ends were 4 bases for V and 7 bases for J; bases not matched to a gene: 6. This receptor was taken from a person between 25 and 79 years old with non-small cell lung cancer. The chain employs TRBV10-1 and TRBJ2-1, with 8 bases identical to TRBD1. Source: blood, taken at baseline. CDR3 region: CASSGGTGRNEQFF. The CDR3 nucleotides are TGCGCCAGCAGTGGGGGGACAGGCAGGAATGAGCAGTTCTTC.